This TCR beta chain is from a study of shared clonotypes between healthy human individuals. Germline CDR1 is SQVTM and CDR2 is ANQGSEA. The CDR3 sequence is 16 residues long. V lost 3 bases and J lost 10; bases outside the gene matches: 14. Assay: immunoSEQ multiplex PCR; the TCRdb copy retains only in-frame clones and omits some. The sample holds 2 million to 2.5 million clones, 90% to 95% seen once. The gene calls are TRBV29-1 and TRBJ2-1, with 11 bases aligning to TRBD2. This receptor was obtained from a man younger than 35 in good health. Some clones in this sample may be carry-over from other donors' samples. The sequencing sample was made of naive CD4+ T cells from PBMCs. Specified subset: CD45RA+ positively selected. The CDR3 DNA reads TGCAGCGTTGAGGTACTAGCGGGAGCTCGTCGGGGAGAGCAGTTCTTC. It specifies CSVEVLAGARRGEQFF.